A single sample gave rise to the 16 T cell receptor beta chains below, sequenced in a study of T-cell reconstitution after alpha-beta-depleted transplantation in children. Preparing the TCRbeta library involved the use of unique molecular identifiers. TCRdb re-derived calls from the PCR reads in MiXCR, one entry per CDR3 protein. Of roughly 160,000 distinct CDR3 sequences listed, around 10% were seen once; the top ten hold about 13%. The specimen was PBMCs, collected before TCRalphabeta/CD19-depleted stem cell transplant. The receptors originated from a boy aged 2 to 9 with acute myeloid leukemia, due to receive a stem cell transplant.

At least ten counts were recorded for this clonotype. The chain has TRBV20-1 and TRBJ2-2, with a possible D match to TRBD2 (6 bases). Per germline, CDR1 DFQATT and CDR2 SNEGSKA (reference sequence). CDR3 length: 12 residues. The germline V and J ends were trimmed by 7 bases and 5 bases, with 11 bases remaining between them. CDR3 nucleotide sequence: TGCAGTGTACTGGGGAGGACCGGGGAGCTGTTTTTT. Amino acid sequence: CSVLGRTGELFF.

This clonotype is a singleton in its sample. This chain connects TRBV23-1 to TRBJ2-7, with TRBD1 matching over 10 bases. TRBV23-1 is designated an ORF whose function remains uncertain. This CDR3 contains 17 residues. V was clipped by 8 bases and J by 3 bases; unmatched bases: 16. The CDR3 DNA is TGCGCCAGCGAGAAGTCGATGCGGACAGGGGGGATCTACGAGCAGTACTTC. Translating it yields CASEKSMRTGGIYEQYF.

This clonotype was seen many times. V usage is TRBV7-2 and J usage is TRBJ2-7; TRBD1 matches at 11 bases. Germline trimming cut 4 bases from V and 3 bases from J; bases unmatched to any gene: 5. The germline gives CDR1 SGHTA, CDR2 FQGNSA. The CDR3 spans 15 residues. CDR3 loop: CASSSGQGAYYEQYF. CDR3 nucleotide sequence: TGTGCCAGCAGCTCCGGACAGGGGGCATACTACGAGCAGTACTTC.

This clonotype has a count of ten or more. V usage is TRBV5-4 and J usage is TRBJ1-6; 9 bases line up with TRBD1. The V segment lost 4 bases and the J segment 10 bases; nucleotides outside the gene matches: 6. This CDR3 has 14 amino acids. Germline V CDR1 and CDR2: SGHNT, YYREEE (reference sequence). The CDR3 reads CASSPRQGVSPLHF. CDR3 DNA: TGTGCCAGCAGCCCCCGACAGGGGGTCTCACCCCTCCACTTT.

Many counts were recorded for this clonotype. The chain couples TRBV7-8 to TRBJ2-2; 9 bases are a match to TRBD1. Germline CDR1 is SGHVS and CDR2 is FQNEAQ. The CDR3 totals 16 residues. The V and J ends lost 1 base and 8 bases, in that order; junction bases with no gene match: 8. CDR3 sequence reads: CASSLGGQGARGELFF. The DNA for the CDR3 is TGTGCCAGCAGCTTAGGGGGACAGGGTGCAAGGGGGGAGCTGTTTTTT.

The chain links TRBV7-9 to TRBJ1-3; 8 bases are a match to TRBD1. Germline V gives CDR1 SEHNR, CDR2 FQNEAQ (reference sequence). The CDR3 sequence is 14 residues long. V shed 5 bases and J 7 bases; nucleotides not matched to a gene: 7. CDR3 protein: CASSIGQGRNTIYF. CDR3 coding DNA: TGTGCCAGCAGCATCGGACAGGGCAGGAACACCATATATTTT.

This clonotype was observed many times. This chain connects TRBV7-9 to TRBJ2-1, with 10 bases lining up with TRBD1. Per germline, CDR1 SEHNR and CDR2 FQNEAQ (reference sequence). V shed 6 bases, J shed 5 bases, and the junction held 4 bases outside the gene matches. The CDR3 is 14 amino acids. The DNA for the CDR3 is TGTGCCAGCAGGACCGGGACAGGGGACAATGAGCAGTTCTTC. Translated, it gives CASRTGTGDNEQFF.

In its sample, this clonotype was seen once. The CDR3 is CASSTGQGAYEQYF. The CDR3 bases are TGCGCCAGCAGCACGGGACAGGGTGCCTACGAGCAGTACTTC. The chain links TRBV5-1 to TRBJ2-7; 9 bases are a match to TRBD1. Germline CDR1 SGHRS, CDR2 YFSETQ. V lost 4 bases, J lost 2 bases, and 4 bases stayed unmatched. This CDR3 has 14 amino acids.

This clonotype was detected ten times or more. The chain has TRBV5-1 and TRBJ2-3; D might be TRBD2 (8 bases). Germline V lookup: CDR1 SGHRS, CDR2 YFSETQ. There are 16 residues in the CDR3. The ends were cut back, 4 bases at V and 2 bases at J, with 17 bases in the middle. The DNA of the CDR3 is TGCGCCAGCAGCCCGGGAGGGACAGACCCCACAGATACGCAGTATTTT. This encodes CASSPGGTDPTDTQYF.

The table lists this clonotype with many counts. The chain joins TRBV10-3 to TRBJ2-1, with 12 bases aligning to TRBD2. V trimming: 2 bases; J trimming: 13 bases; junction bases outside the gene matches: 3. From germline, CDR1 is ENHRY and CDR2 SYGVKD. The CDR3 has 13 amino acids. CDR3 protein: CAISEGLAGYQFF. For the CDR3, the DNA is TGTGCCATCAGTGAGGGACTAGCGGGGTACCAGTTCTTC.

This clonotype has at least ten counts. The chain is built from TRBV24-1 and TRBJ2-3, with D possibly matching TRBD2 (6 bases). The CDR3 consists of 13 residues. Germline CDR1 reads KGHDR; CDR2 reads SFDVKD. V lost 7 bases to trimming and J lost 0 bases, with 7 bases between them. The CDR3 sequence: CATSAGSTDTQYF. CDR3 in DNA: TGTGCCACCAGCGCGGGGAGCACAGATACGCAGTATTTT.

This clonotype was counted ten times or more. V is TRBV5-1 and J is TRBJ1-1, with 9 bases matching TRBD1. The CDR3 consists of 15 residues. V lost 2 bases and J lost 7; bases outside the gene matches: 9. Germline CDR1 and CDR2: SGHRS and YFSETQ. The CDR3 region is CASSLVADRGYEAFF. The DNA of the CDR3 is TGCGCCAGCAGCTTAGTGGCGGACAGGGGATATGAAGCTTTCTTT.

This clonotype was observed at least ten times. This chain uses TRBV20-1 with TRBJ1-2; TRBD1 aligns across 11 bases. This CDR3 is built from 15 residues. Germline CDR1 reads DFQATT; CDR2 reads SNEGSKA (reference sequence). After removal of 0 bases from V and 6 bases from J, the junction contained 6 bases not matched to a gene. The DNA of the CDR3 is TGCAGTGCTAGAGATGGTGGACAGGGGGCGGATGGCTACACCTTC. Translation: CSARDGGQGADGYTF.

Many counts were recorded for this clonotype. The rearrangement joins TRBV11-3 to TRBJ2-2; 10 nucleotides agree with TRBD1. The trim removed 6 bases at V and 3 bases at J, leaving 10 bases unmatched. CDR3 length: 17 amino acids. Germline V gives CDR1 SGHNT, CDR2 YENEEA. The CDR3 DNA sequence: TGTGCCAGCAGATTATCCCCCGGACAGGGGGACACCGGGGAGCTGTTTTTT. Protein: CASRLSPGQGDTGELFF.

The table lists this clonotype with many counts. This chain joins TRBV20-1 and TRBJ2-2, with D uncertain. Germline loops: CDR1 DFQATT, CDR2 SNEGSKA (reference sequence). The V gene lost 6 bases and the J gene lost 6 bases, with 14 bases spanning the gap. The CDR3 has 13 residues. The CDR3 is CSAGRRSSGELFF. The CDR3 DNA reads as TGCAGTGCCGGGCGGAGATCCTCCGGGGAGCTGTTTTTT.

The chain employs TRBV28 and TRBJ2-7; a weak D match, TRBD2 (5 bases). In germline, CDR1 is MDHEN, CDR2 SYDVKM. There are 14 residues in the CDR3. V shed 6 bases and J shed 0 bases, with 12 bases lying between them. The CDR3 region is CASSSPGNSYEQYF. DNA for the CDR3: TGTGCCAGCAGCAGCCCCGGGAACTCCTACGAGCAGTACTTC.